These 26 T cell receptor delta chains share one sample of origin, sequenced in a study of γδ T cells in repeated Plasmodium falciparum infection. TCRdb re-called the multiplex PCR reads using CATT. The table has some 51,000 delta-chain clones, around 2% seen once. Flow sorting of PBMC yielded separate Vgamma9/Vdelta2+ and Vdelta2-negative gammadelta T cell populations for bulk repertoire analysis. Input material: gamma-delta T cells from blood. Receptor source: a pool of human donors (malaria-infected and uninfected, not separated).

This clone was observed a handful of times. TCRdb attributes to this sequence the protein of a much larger clone, which differs from the DNA translation at residue 14; a read error is likely, and the protein displayed is translated from the DNA. V usage is TRDV3 and J usage is TRDJ1; TRDD2 agrees at 9 bases. Trimming took 4 bases from V and 0 from J; bases not matched to a gene: 33. The CDR3 totals 23 residues. Germline CDR1 and CDR2: TVYSNPD and GDNSRS (reference sequence). The CDR3 region is CACSVPSYAIIWGVHPNTDKLIF. In DNA form, the CDR3 reads TGTGCCTGCTCTGTCCCTTCCTACGCCATTATCTGGGGGGTACATCCGAACACCGATAAACTCATCTTT.

This clone was picked up many times. J is TRDJ1 and V is TRDV2; 7 bases map to TRDD3. This CDR3 is 18 amino acids long. Germline V gene sequence: CDR1 GEAIGNYY, CDR2 EKD. With 3 bases clipped from V and 2 bases from J, the junction kept 17 bases outside the gene matches. This CDR3 is CACDPLERTGELTDKLIF. CDR3 nucleotides: TGTGCCTGTGACCCGTTGGAGCGTACTGGGGAGCTAACCGATAAACTCATCTTT.

A word on this clone: The protein given by TCRdb reflects a much larger clone and differs at residue 3 from this DNA's translation, likely from a read error; the protein shown is the DNA's translation. V is TRAV38-2/DV8 and J is TRDJ1; the D gene could be TRDD2 or TRDD3 (7 bases each). Looked up from germline, CDR1 is TSESDYY and CDR2 is QEAYKQQN. The CDR3 spans 20 residues. The CDR3 bases are TGTGCTCATAGGGGGCCTTCCTTCGTACTGGGGTCTTCGTACACCGATAAACTCATCTTT. Protein product: CAHRGPSFVLGSSYTDKLIF.

This clone has at least ten counts. The V gene is TRDV1, the J gene TRDJ1; 10 bases map to TRDD3. CDR3 length equals 19 residues. Germline V gene sequence: CDR1 TSWWSYY, CDR2 QGS. Unmatched junction bases numbered 20, after V lost 3 bases and J lost 7 bases. The CDR3, as DNA: TGTGCTCTTGGGGATCCCGACTTCCACTACTGGGGGATGATAAGTAAACTCATCTTT. As protein: CALGDPDFHYWGMISKLIF.

This clone was observed a few times. TCRdb shows a much larger clone's protein in place of this DNA's translation, and the two differ at residue 16, likely through a read error; the protein shown is translated from the DNA. The V gene is TRDV1, the J gene TRDJ1, with 7 bases fitting TRDD3. Because TCRdb records no J gene, it was assigned here through a match of the DNA to germline. This CDR3 comprises 22 residues. Germline CDR1 and CDR2: TSWWSYY and QGS. Trimming took 0 bases from V and 0 from J; bases not matched to a gene: 22. In DNA, the CDR3 is TGTGCTCTTGGGGAACTAGCCCTATGGCGTTGGGGGACGCATCCGCACACCGATAAACTCATCTTT. This sequence encodes CALGELALWRWGTHPHTDKLIF.

As concerns this clone: A far larger clone is a single base away, which makes a read error likely. Other DNA variants within this sample encode the same CDR3. The V call is TRDV1, the J call TRDJ1, with D unresolved. TCRdb offers no J gene call, so here the DNA was matched to germline to obtain one. Trimming shortened V by 9 bases and J by 3 bases, and 14 bases separated the two germline ends. The CDR3 covers 13 residues. CDR1 and CDR2 from the germline V gene are TSWWSYY and QGS. CDR3 region: CALGRLRPDKLIF. The CDR3 coding sequence is TGTGCTCTAGGGCGCCTAAGGCCCGATAAACTCATCTTT.

This clone was counted a few times. A far larger clone differs by one base, so this is likely a read error. This same CDR3 is encoded by further DNA sequences in the sample. The rearrangement joins TRDV1 to TRDJ1, with 10 positions matching TRDD3. TCRdb is silent on the J gene; assignment here came from matching the DNA to germline. The germline V gene encodes CDR1 TSWWSYY and CDR2 QGS. The CDR3 has 24 residues. Trimming at V came to 2 bases and at J to 0 bases, leaving 27 bases not matched to a gene. CDR3 nucleotide sequence: TGTGCTCTTGGGGAAACGCCTTCACCGTACTGGGGGATGATGCTGCCGTTCTACACCGATAAACTCATCTTT. Its translation is CALGETPSPYWGMMLPFYTDKLIF.

As regards this clone: The protein in TCRdb stems from a much larger clone and differs at residue 14 from this DNA's translation, likely a read error; here the protein is translated from the DNA. The chain carries TRDV1 and TRDJ1; 13 bases are a match to TRDD3. The J gene was missing in TCRdb and was found by matching the end of the DNA to germline. Per the germline V gene, CDR1 is TSWWSYY and CDR2 is QGS. V was clipped by 0 bases and J by 3 bases; unmatched bases: 28. CDR3 length equals 25 residues. The CDR3 loop is CALGELSYFWRSPHTGGYAADKLIF. CDR3 sequence (DNA): TGTGCTCTTGGGGAACTAAGCTACTTTTGGCGGTCTCCACATACTGGGGGATACGCGGCCGATAAACTCATCTTT.

This clone has a count of ten or more. For this DNA, TCRdb reports the protein of a much larger clone, which diverges at residue 16, most likely from a read error; the protein presented here is translated directly from the DNA. CDR3 sequence: CALGESSYVWGIPGGGKLIF. The CDR3 DNA follows: TGTGCTCTTGGGGAATCCTCCTACGTCTGGGGGATACCGGGAGGCGGTAAACTCATCTTT. The chain recombines TRDV1 with TRDJ1; 11 bases map to TRDD3. Looked up from germline, CDR1 is TSWWSYY and CDR2 is QGS. V shed 2 bases, J shed 7 bases, and the junction held 21 bases outside the gene matches. The length of the CDR3 is 20 residues.

This clone was counted at least ten times. V usage is TRDV1 and J usage is TRDJ1; tentatively, D is TRDD3 (9 bases). Trimming left V 4 bases short and J 2 bases short, with 35 bases between. The germline V gene has CDR1 TSWWSYY and CDR2 QGS. The CDR3 sequence is 22 residues long. CDR3 DNA sequence: TGTGCTCTTGGGGTCCTTCCTATCCCTCATTATTTACTGGGGGAAAGGACCGATAAACTCATCTTT. This codes for CALGVLPIPHYLLGERTDKLIF.

This clone was seen at least ten times. For this DNA, TCRdb reports the protein of a much larger clone, which diverges at residue 22, most likely from a read error; the protein presented here is translated directly from the DNA. The V gene is TRDV1, the J gene TRDJ1; 12 bases agree with TRDD3. Germline CDR1 TSWWSYY, CDR2 QGS. CDR3 size: 24 residues. The CDR3 DNA is TGTGCTCTTGGGGAACTCCGCGAGGGGTTCTGGGGGATACGCTTACCCCACTACACCGATAAACCCATCTTT. Encoded protein: CALGELREGFWGIRLPHYTDKPIF.

In its sample, this clone was seen many times. TCRdb attributes to this sequence the protein of a much larger clone, which differs from the DNA translation at residue 15; a read error is likely, and the protein displayed is translated from the DNA. The chain carries TRDV1 and TRDJ1; TRDD3 matches 8 bases. V lost 0 bases, J lost 9 bases, and 21 bases stayed unmatched. Germline assignment: CDR1 TSWWSYY and CDR2 QGS. This CDR3 has 19 amino acids. CDR3 amino acids: CALGELRAPPNSGGHELIF. DNA of the CDR3: TGTGCTCTTGGGGAACTTAGGGCCCCTCCAAATTCTGGGGGACACGAACTCATCTTT.

With respect to this clone: The protein in TCRdb stems from a much larger clone and differs at residue 12 from this DNA's translation, likely a read error; here the protein is translated from the DNA. The chain uses TRDV1 and TRDJ1, with 11 bases aligning to TRDD3. TCRdb supplies no J gene; here it was assigned by aligning the nucleotide sequence to germline. Per the germline V gene, CDR1 is TSWWSYY and CDR2 is QGS. Trimming took 2 bases from V and 4 from J; bases not matched to a gene: 30. There are 24 residues in the CDR3. CDR3 sequence reads: CALGETAVRNDQIVLGDNHDKLIF. The CDR3, as DNA: TGTGCTCTTGGGGAAACTGCGGTTCGGAATGACCAAATCGTACTGGGGGATAATCACGATAAACTCATCTTT.

A word on this clone: The protein given by TCRdb reflects a much larger clone and differs at residue 7 from this DNA's translation, likely from a read error; the protein shown is the DNA's translation. The chain joins TRDV2 to TRDJ1; D possibly corresponds to TRDD3 (5 bases). The J gene, missing from TCRdb, was assigned here through DNA to germline matching. V dropped 3 bases and J dropped 0 bases, with 19 bases sitting between them. In germline, CDR1 is GEAIGNYY, CDR2 EKD. CDR3 size: 17 residues. CDR3 residues: CACDPVPGVPYTDKLIF. In DNA form, the CDR3 reads TGTGCCTGTGACCCCGTACCGGGGGTCCCGTACACCGATAAACTCATCTTT.

On this clone: This DNA translates differently at residue 20 from the TCRdb protein, which is that of a much larger clone; a read error is likely, and the protein shown is the DNA's own translation. V gene assignment gives TRDV1, but the J gene was left uncalled; the D call in the table, TRDD2, was not verified against the DNA. From germline, CDR1 is TSWWSYY and CDR2 QGS. This CDR3 comprises 22 residues. The CDR3 DNA reads TGTGCTCTGCTCCCTGTCCCGTTCCTACGATTCTCTAACGCCAGGTCCCCAGGACCCATGATCTTT. Encoded protein: CALLPVPFLRFSNARSPGPMIF.

This clone was observed a handful of times. This DNA's translation and the protein TCRdb lists, from a much larger clone, do not match at residue 3, likely due to a read error; the protein shown is translated from the DNA. The chain is built from TRDV3 and TRDJ1; 10 nucleotides match TRDD3. Matching the DNA to germline supplied the J gene, which TCRdb does not give. There are 16 residues in the CDR3. Unmatched junction bases numbered 12, after V lost 5 bases and J lost 0 bases. Germline V CDR1 and CDR2: TVYSNPD, GDNSRS (reference sequence). The CDR3 here is CARVLLGDLYTDKLIF. CDR3 DNA: TGTGCCCGTGTTTTACTGGGGGATTTGTACACCGATAAACTCATCTTT.

This clone was counted at least ten times. A far larger clone is a single base away, which makes a read error likely. This sequence joins TRAV38-2/DV8 and TRDJ1; TRDD3 is a possible D gene (6 bases). This CDR3 is built from 12 residues. Looked up from germline, CDR1 is TSESDYY and CDR2 is QEAYKQQN. DNA for the CDR3: TGTGCTTATAGGAAACTGGGTGGGAAACCCATCTTT. Its protein is CAYRKLGGKPIF.

This clone occurred a few times. The chain uses TRDV1 and TRDJ1, with 9 bases lining up with TRDD3. TCRdb leaves out the J gene; it was filled in here by matching the DNA to germline. V trimming: 3 bases; J trimming: 4 bases; junction bases outside the gene matches: 9. The CDR3 is 16 residues long. Germline-derived CDR1 and CDR2 are TSWWSYY and QGS. The CDR3 reads CALGDLRTGGDDKLIF. DNA for the CDR3: TGTGCTCTTGGGGACCTCCGTACTGGGGGAGACGATAAACTCATCTTT.

The table lists this clone with a few counts. This likely reflects a read error, since a far larger clone is one base away. Other DNA sequences of this sample code for an identical CDR3. The chain combines TRDV2 with TRDJ3; the D is unclear. Since TCRdb gives no J gene, matching the DNA to germline was used here to assign it. The germline CDR1 and CDR2 sequences are GEAIGNYY and EKD. Trimming removed 1 base at V and 0 bases at J, with 21 bases between. This CDR3 comprises 21 residues. The DNA for the CDR3 is TGTGCCTGTGACACAAAGTGGGTCACTAGGCTAAGCTCCTGGGACACCCGACAGATGTTTTTC. This encodes CACDTKWVTRLSSWDTRQMFF.

This clone was picked up a small number of times. A far larger clone lies a single base away; this is likely a read error. Other DNA sequences within the sample encode an identical CDR3. Here the V gene is TRDV1, but the J gene went uncalled; TRDD3, the D gene given by the table, was not confirmed from the DNA. In germline, CDR1 is TSWWSYY, CDR2 QGS. CDR3 length equals 17 residues. In DNA form, the CDR3 reads TGTGCCCTTGGGGAACTAGTGGGGAGCCTTTACACCGATAAACTAATCTTT. Protein: CALGELVGSLYTDKLIF.

As to this clone: A far larger clone differs by one base, so this is likely a read error. Other DNA variants within this sample encode the same CDR3. The CDR3 protein is CACDTQRLMEAPTGEGTDKLIF. DNA of the CDR3: TGTGCCTGTGACACACAACGGCTCATGGAGGCACCGACTGGGGAAGGTACCGATAAACTTATCTTT. The V gene corresponds to TRDV2; no J gene was called; the table's D call of TRDD3 was not tested on the DNA. The CDR3 is made up of 22 amino acids. Germline V gives CDR1 GEAIGNYY, CDR2 EKD.

In its sample, this clone was seen a few times. TCRdb pairs this DNA with a much larger clone's protein that differs at residue 5, likely a read error; the protein shown was translated from the DNA. V usage is TRDV1 and J usage is TRDJ1, with D possibly TRDD3 on 7 matching bases. The CDR3 covers 22 residues. Trimming took off 5 bases at V and 4 bases at J, with 38 bases between the two ends. Germline CDR1 reads TSWWSYY; CDR2 reads QGS. The CDR3: CALGTALFLGLLGTPGGDKLIF. As DNA, the CDR3 is TGTGCTCTTGGGACCGCCCTCTTCCTCGGACTACTGGGGACGCCGGGGGGCGATAAACTCATCTTT.

Notes on this clone: TCRdb's protein for this DNA is that of a much larger clone and differs from the translation at residue 4, likely a read error; the protein shown is the DNA translation. The chain recombines TRDV2 with TRDJ1; 7 positions match TRDD3. Assignment of the J gene here rests on matching the DNA to germline, because TCRdb gives none. The CDR3 has 15 residues. Germline-derived CDR1 and CDR2 are GEAIGNYY and EKD. The V gene end was trimmed by 4 bases and the J gene end by 1 base; junction bases not matched to a gene: 8. The CDR3 nucleotides are TGTGCCTGTGAAATGGTGGGGGAGAGCACCGATAAACTCATCTTT. It encodes CACEMVGESTDKLIF.

The table lists this clone with many counts. This likely traces to a read error, being one base from a far larger clone. Additional DNA sequences in this sample encode the identical CDR3. The V gene call reads TRAV38-2/DV8; no J gene was called; the table's D call TRDD3 went unverified against the DNA. This CDR3 comprises 26 residues. Germline CDR1 TSESDYY, CDR2 QEAYKQQN. CDR3 bases: TGTGCTTATACGGGGCCGCCCTCCACTCAGCCCCGTACTGGGGGATACCATACGACGGGTCCCGATAAACTCATCTTC. The encoded protein is CAYTGPPSTQPRTGGYHTTGPDKLIF.

A remark on this clone: This probably arose from a read error, given a far larger clone one base away. The sample has other DNA sequences that encode this CDR3 too. V gene TRDV1 combines with J gene TRDJ1; 12 bases align to TRDD3. Because TCRdb records no J gene, it was assigned here through a match of the DNA to germline. V lost 2 bases and J lost 0; bases outside the gene matches: 16. The CDR3 consists of 21 residues. Germline V lookup: CDR1 TSWWSYY, CDR2 QGS. For the CDR3, the DNA is TGTGCTCTTGGGGAAGGTCAACTATCCGTGCTGGGGGATACGTACACCGATAAACTCATCTTT. Residues: CALGEGQLSVLGDTYTDKLIF.

This clone was seen repeatedly, ten times or more. The amino acid sequence in TCRdb belongs to a much larger clone and departs from this DNA's translation at residue 3, likely a sequencing read error; the sequence shown is translated from the DNA. The chain links TRDV2 to TRDJ1, with 7 bases matching TRDD3. Germline values: CDR1 GEAIGNYY, CDR2 EKD. The CDR3 extends over 18 amino acids. The CDR3 protein is CAYDTLSTGEQYTDKLIF. CDR3 coding DNA: TGTGCCTATGACACCCTAAGTACTGGGGAACAGTACACCGATAAACTCATCTTT.